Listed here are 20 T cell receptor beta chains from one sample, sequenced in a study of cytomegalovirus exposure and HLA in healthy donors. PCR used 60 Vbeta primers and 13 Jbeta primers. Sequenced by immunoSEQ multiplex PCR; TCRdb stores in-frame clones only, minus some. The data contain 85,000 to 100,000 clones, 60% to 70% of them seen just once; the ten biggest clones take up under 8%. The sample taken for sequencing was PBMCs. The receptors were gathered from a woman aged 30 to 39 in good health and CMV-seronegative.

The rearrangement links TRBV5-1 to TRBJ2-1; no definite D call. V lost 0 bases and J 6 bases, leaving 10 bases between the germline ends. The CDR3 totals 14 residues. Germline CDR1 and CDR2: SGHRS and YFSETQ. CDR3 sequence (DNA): TGCGCCAGCAGCTTGGAACAAACCGCCAATGAGCAGTTCTTC. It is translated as CASSLEQTANEQFF.

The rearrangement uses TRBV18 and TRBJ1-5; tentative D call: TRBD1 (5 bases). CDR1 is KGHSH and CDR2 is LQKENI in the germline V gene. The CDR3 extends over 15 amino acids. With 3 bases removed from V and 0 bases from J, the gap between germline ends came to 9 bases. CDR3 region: CASSPSTDSNQPQHF. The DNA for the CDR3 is TGTGCCAGCTCACCTTCGACAGATAGCAATCAGCCCCAGCATTTT.

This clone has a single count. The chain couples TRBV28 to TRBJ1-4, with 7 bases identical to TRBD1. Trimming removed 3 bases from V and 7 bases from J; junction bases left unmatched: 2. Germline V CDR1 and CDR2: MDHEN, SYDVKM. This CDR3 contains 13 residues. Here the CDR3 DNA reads TGTGCCAGCAGTTTGAGGGGGCTTGAAAAACTGTTTTTT. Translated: CASSLRGLEKLFF.

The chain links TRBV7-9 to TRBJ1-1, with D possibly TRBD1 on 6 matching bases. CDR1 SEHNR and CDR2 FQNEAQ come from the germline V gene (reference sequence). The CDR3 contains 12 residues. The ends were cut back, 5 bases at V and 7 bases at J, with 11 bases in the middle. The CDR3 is CASSQGLGEAFF. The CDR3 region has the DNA TGTGCCAGCAGCCAGGGGTTAGGTGAAGCTTTCTTT. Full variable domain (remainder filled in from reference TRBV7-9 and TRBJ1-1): DTGVSQNPRHKITKRGQNVTFRCDPISEHNRLYWYRQTLGQGPEFLTYFQNEAQLEKSRLLSDRFSAERPKGSFSTLEIQRTEQGDSAMYLCASSQGLGEAFFGQGTRLTVV.

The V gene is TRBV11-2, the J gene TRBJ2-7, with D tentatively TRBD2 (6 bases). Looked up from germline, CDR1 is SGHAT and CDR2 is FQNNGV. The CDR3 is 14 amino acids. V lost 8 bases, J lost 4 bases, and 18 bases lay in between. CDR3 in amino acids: CASRSGGTEYEQYF. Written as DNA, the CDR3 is TGTGCCAGCCGCTCAGGAGGGACGGAGTACGAGCAGTACTTC.

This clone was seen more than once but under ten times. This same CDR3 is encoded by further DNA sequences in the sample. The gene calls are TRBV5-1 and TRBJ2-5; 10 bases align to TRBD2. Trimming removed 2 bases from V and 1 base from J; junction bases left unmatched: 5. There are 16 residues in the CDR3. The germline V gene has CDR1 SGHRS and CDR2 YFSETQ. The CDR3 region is CASSFSGGPAQETQYF. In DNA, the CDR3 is TGCGCCAGCAGCTTTAGCGGGGGGCCCGCCCAAGAGACCCAGTACTTC.

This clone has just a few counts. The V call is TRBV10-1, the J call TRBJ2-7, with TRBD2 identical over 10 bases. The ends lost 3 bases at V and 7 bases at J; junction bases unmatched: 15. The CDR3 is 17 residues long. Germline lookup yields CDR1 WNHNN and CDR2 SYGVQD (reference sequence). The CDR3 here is CASSDLSKTSGLGEQYF. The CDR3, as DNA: TGCGCCAGCAGTGACCTCTCGAAGACTAGCGGGCTTGGAGAGCAGTACTTC.

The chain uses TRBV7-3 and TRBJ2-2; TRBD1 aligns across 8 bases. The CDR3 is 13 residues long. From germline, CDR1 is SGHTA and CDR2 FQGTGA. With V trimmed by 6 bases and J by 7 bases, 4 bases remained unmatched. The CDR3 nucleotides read TGTGCCAGCAGTCCAGGACAGGGCGGGGAGCTGTTTTTT. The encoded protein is CASSPGQGGELFF. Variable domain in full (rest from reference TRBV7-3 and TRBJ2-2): GAGVSQTPSNKVTEKGKYVELRCDPISGHTALYWYRQSLGQGPEFLIYFQGTGAADDSGLPNDRFFAVRPEGSVSTLKIQRTERGDSAVYLCASSPGQGGELFFGEGSRLTVL.

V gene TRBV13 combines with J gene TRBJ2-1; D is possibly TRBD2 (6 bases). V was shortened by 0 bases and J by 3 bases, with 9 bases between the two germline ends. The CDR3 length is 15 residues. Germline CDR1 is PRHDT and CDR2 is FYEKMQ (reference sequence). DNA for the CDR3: TGTGCCAGCAGCTTAGGTGGGGGACTCTACAATGAGCAGTTCTTC. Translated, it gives CASSLGGGLYNEQFF.

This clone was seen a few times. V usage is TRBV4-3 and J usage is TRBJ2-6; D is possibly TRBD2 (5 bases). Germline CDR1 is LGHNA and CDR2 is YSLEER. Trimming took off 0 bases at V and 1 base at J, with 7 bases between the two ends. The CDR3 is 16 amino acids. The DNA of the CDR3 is TGCGCCAGCAGCCAAGAATCGGGATCTGGGGCCAACGTCCTGACTTTC. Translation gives CASSQESGSGANVLTF.

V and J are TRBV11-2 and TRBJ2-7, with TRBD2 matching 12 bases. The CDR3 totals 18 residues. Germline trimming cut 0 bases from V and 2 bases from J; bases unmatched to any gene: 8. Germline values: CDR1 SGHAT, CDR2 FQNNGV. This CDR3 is CASSLDEAGLAGTYEQYF. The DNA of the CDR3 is TGTGCCAGCAGCTTAGACGAGGCCGGACTAGCGGGAACCTACGAGCAGTACTTC.

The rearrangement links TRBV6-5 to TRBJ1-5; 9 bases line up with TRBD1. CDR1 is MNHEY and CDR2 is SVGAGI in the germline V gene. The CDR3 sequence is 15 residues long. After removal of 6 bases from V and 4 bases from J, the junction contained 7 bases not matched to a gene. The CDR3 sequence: CASSRAGTGNQPQHF. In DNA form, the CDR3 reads TGTGCCAGCAGCCGAGCCGGGACAGGGAATCAGCCCCAGCATTTT.

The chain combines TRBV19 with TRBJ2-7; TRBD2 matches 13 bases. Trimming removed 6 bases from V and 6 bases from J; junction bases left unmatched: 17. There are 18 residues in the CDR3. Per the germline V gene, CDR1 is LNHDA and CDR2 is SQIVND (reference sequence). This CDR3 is CASSPPGQLLAGGGEQYF. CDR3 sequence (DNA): TGTGCCAGTAGCCCACCGGGACAGCTACTAGCGGGAGGGGGCGAGCAGTACTTC.

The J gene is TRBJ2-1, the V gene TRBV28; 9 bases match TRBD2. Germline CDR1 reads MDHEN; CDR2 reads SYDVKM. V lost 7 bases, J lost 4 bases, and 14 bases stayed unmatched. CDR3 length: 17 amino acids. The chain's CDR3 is CASTPVGGGAVYNEQFF. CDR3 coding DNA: TGTGCCAGCACCCCCGTGGGCGGGGGGGCCGTATACAATGAGCAGTTCTTC.

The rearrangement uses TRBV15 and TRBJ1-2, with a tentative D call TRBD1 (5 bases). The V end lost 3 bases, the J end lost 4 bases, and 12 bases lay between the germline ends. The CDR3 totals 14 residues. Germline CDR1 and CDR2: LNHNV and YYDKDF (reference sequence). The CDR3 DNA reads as TGTGCCACCAGCAGTCGGGGGGATGTCTATGGCTACACCTTC. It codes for CATSSRGDVYGYTF.

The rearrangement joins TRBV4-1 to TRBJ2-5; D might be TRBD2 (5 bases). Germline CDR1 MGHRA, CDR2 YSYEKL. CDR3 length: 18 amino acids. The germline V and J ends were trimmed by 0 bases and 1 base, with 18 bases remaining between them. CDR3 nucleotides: TGCGCCAGCAGCCAAGACCCCACCGGACTCTTGCCCCAAGAGACCCAGTACTTC. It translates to CASSQDPTGLLPQETQYF.

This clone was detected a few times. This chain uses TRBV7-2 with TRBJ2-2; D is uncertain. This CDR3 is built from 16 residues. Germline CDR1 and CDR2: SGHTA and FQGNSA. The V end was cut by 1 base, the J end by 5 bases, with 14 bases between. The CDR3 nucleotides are TGTGCCAGCAGCTTAGTCTCTAGAATCTTAACCGGGGAGCTGTTTTTT. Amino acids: CASSLVSRILTGELFF.

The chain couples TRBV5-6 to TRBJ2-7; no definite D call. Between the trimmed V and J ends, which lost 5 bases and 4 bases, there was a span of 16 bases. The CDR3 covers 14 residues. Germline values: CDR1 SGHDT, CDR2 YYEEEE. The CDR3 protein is CASSSWSLPYEQYF. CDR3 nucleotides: TGTGCCAGCAGTTCGTGGTCCCTACCTTACGAGCAGTACTTC.

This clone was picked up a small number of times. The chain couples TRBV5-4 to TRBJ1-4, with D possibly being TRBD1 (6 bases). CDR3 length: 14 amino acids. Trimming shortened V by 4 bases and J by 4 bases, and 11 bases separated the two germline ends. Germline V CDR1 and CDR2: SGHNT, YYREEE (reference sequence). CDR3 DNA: TGTGCCAGCAGCCCAGGGGCTGATAATGAAAAACTGTTTTTT. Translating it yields CASSPGADNEKLFF.

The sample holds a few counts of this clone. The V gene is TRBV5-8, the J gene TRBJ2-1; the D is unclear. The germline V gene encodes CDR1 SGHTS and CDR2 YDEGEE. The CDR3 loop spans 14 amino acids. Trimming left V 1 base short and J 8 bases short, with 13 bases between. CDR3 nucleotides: TGTGCCAGCAGCTTGCGCCCCTACCCCGATGAGCAGTTCTTC. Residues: CASSLRPYPDEQFF.